Shown below are 3 T cell receptor beta chains from a single sample sequenced in a study of tumor and adjacent non-tumor tissue in lung cancer. This sample's RNA came from whole unsorted tissue. A modified ARM-PCR protocol with three rounds of nested PCR amplified TCRbeta. A single record per CDR3 protein comes from TCRdb applying MiXCR to the multiplex PCR reads. The sample has about 110,000 distinct CDR3 sequences, roughly 75% seen once; the top ten hold 37%. The sample taken for sequencing was lung tumor tissue. These receptors came from an older woman with non-small cell lung cancer.

Regarding this clonotype: It may be a read error: a sequence one base away is much more abundant. The chain links TRBV5-4 to TRBJ2-7; D may be TRBD1 (6 bases). The CDR3 is made up of 13 amino acids. The germline V gene has CDR1 SGHNT and CDR2 YYREEE (reference sequence). The CDR3: CASSSTGLRERYF. CDR3 DNA: TGTGCCAGCAGCTCTACAGGGTTGAGAGAGCGGTACTTC.

Comments on this clonotype: The junction does not match germline at one end; this may be a read error. This chain connects TRBV4-3 to TRBJ1-3; tentative D call: TRBD1 (5 bases). Germline values: CDR1 LGHNA, CDR2 YSLEER. This CDR3 contains 18 residues. Here the CDR3 reads CASSHSLRRGISGNTIYF. DNA for the CDR3: TGCGCCAGTAGCCATTCACTCAGACGGGGGATTTCGGGAAACACCATATATTTT.

The chain joins TRBV24-1 to TRBJ2-1; D is possibly TRBD1 (5 bases). The CDR3 is 17 amino acids. Germline V gene data show CDR1 as KGHDR and CDR2 as SFDVKD. V was shortened by 4 bases and J by 6 bases, with 21 bases between the two germline ends. The CDR3 region is CATSDRADSSTRNEQFF. The CDR3 DNA reads TGTGCCACCAGTGACCGGGCAGACAGTTCCACCCGCAATGAGCAGTTCTTC.